A single sample gave rise to the 22 T cell receptor beta chains below, sequenced in a study of beta chain features in type 1 diabetes. Expressed TCRB transcripts were sequenced because the isolated RNA had all been reverse transcribed beforehand. This table comes from immunoSEQ multiplex PCR, and its TCRdb copy is limited to in-frame clones, with some not included. The sample shows 400,000 to 450,000 clones, about 15% of them seen only once. The sequencing sample was made of naive CD4+ T cells from blood. Every receptor here comes from a man younger than 40 in good health.

The sample holds a few counts of this clone. This chain links TRBV14 with TRBJ2-2; D call uncertain. The CDR3 loop spans 13 amino acids. Looked up from germline, CDR1 is SGHDN and CDR2 is FVKESK. V shed 1 base and J shed 6 bases, with 6 bases lying between them. CDR3 bases: TGTGCCAGCAGCCAAGCGCCGGCCGGGGAGCTGTTTTTT. Translating it yields CASSQAPAGELFF.

The chain recombines TRBV7-2 with TRBJ2-1; a possible D gene is TRBD2 (5 bases). Germline loops: CDR1 SGHTA, CDR2 FQGNSA. Trimming removed 1 base at V and 7 bases at J, with 14 bases between. The CDR3 is 15 amino acids. CDR3 bases: TGTGCCAGCAGCTTAGAACTAGGGTTTGGAAATGAGCAGTTCTTC. Amino acid sequence: CASSLELGFGNEQFF. The complete variable domain, with remaining parts taken from reference TRBV7-2 and TRBJ2-1, reads GAGVSQSPSNKVTEKGKDVELRCDPISGHTALYWYRQSLGQGLEFLIYFQGNSAPDKSGLPSDRFSAERTGGSVSTLTIQRTQQEDSAVYLCASSLELGFGNEQFFGPGTRLTVL.

This clone was picked up a small number of times. The chain carries TRBV7-2 and TRBJ1-3; no clear D gene. Per germline, CDR1 SGHTA and CDR2 FQGNSA. V lost 1 base, J lost 0 bases, and 7 bases lay in between. The CDR3 has 15 residues. In nucleotides, the CDR3 is TGTGCCAGCAGCTTAGTCCGCAGCTCTGGAAACACCATATATTTT. Its protein is CASSLVRSSGNTIYF.

The rearrangement joins TRBV11-2 to TRBJ1-2, with no clear D. Germline V lookup: CDR1 SGHAT, CDR2 FQNNGV. V was cut by 1 base and J by 8 bases, with 11 bases left in between. The CDR3 length is 13 residues. The CDR3 loop reads CASSLVVPGGYTF. CDR3 DNA sequence: TGTGCCAGCAGCTTAGTAGTTCCAGGAGGCTACACCTTC. The full variable domain, completed using reference TRBV11-2 and TRBJ1-2, is EAGVAQSPRYKIIEKRQSVAFWCNPISGHATLYWYQQILGQGPKLLIQFQNNGVVDDSQLPKDRFSAERLKGVDSTLKIQPAKLEDSAVYLCASSLVVPGGYTFGSGTRLTVV.

The chain employs TRBV7-2 and TRBJ2-1; D gene uncertain. Germline V gene sequence: CDR1 SGHTA, CDR2 FQGNSA. Trimming pared 4 bases from V and 11 bases from J, leaving 12 bases between. This CDR3 region has 12 residues. In DNA form, the CDR3 reads TGTGCCAGCAGCTCGAGGCCTATGAAGCAGTTCTTC. As protein: CASSSRPMKQFF.

The chain couples TRBV9 to TRBJ2-3; D remains ambiguous. Trimming shortened V by 4 bases and J by 0 bases, and 12 bases separated the two germline ends. The germline CDR1 and CDR2 sequences are SGDLS and YYNGEE. The CDR3 is 15 residues long. The CDR3 reads CASSPDGASTDTQYF. As DNA, the CDR3 is TGTGCCAGCAGCCCCGACGGTGCTAGCACAGATACGCAGTATTTT.

The genes are TRBV15 and TRBJ1-2, with D unclear. The V end lost 0 bases, the J end lost 4 bases, and 9 bases lay between the germline ends. CDR1 LNHNV and CDR2 YYDKDF come from the germline V gene (reference sequence). This CDR3 is 14 amino acids long. The CDR3 is CATSRDQAFYGYTF. The CDR3 nucleotides read TGTGCCACCAGCAGAGATCAGGCTTTCTATGGCTACACCTTC.

The chain recombines TRBV10-3 with TRBJ2-3; D gene ambiguous. CDR1 ENHRY and CDR2 SYGVKD come from the germline V gene. V lost 3 bases and J lost 0, with 4 bases in between. CDR3 size: 13 residues. CDR3 bases: TGTGCCATCAGTGACCCCAGCACAGATACGCAGTATTTT. Amino acid sequence: CAISDPSTDTQYF.

The chain combines TRBV6-6 with TRBJ2-6, with unresolved D. Trimming cost V 6 bases and J 2 bases, with 5 bases left between them. Germline-derived CDR1 and CDR2 are MNHNY and SVGAGI (reference sequence). The CDR3 length is 13 residues. The CDR3: CASRVPGANVLTF. CDR3 bases: TGTGCCAGCAGGGTGCCTGGGGCCAACGTCCTGACTTTC.

The J gene is TRBJ2-5, the V gene TRBV29-1; TRBD2 aligns across 10 bases. The CDR3 length is 17 residues. Trimming removed 6 bases from V and 7 bases from J; junction bases left unmatched: 20. Germline V gene sequence: CDR1 SQVTM, CDR2 ANQGSEA. CDR3 bases: TGCAGCGTCCAAGCGGGGGGGCGACATGGAAATAGCGGGACCCAGTACTTC. It codes for CSVQAGGRHGNSGTQYF. Full variable domain (rest looked up from reference TRBV29-1 and TRBJ2-5): SAVISQKPSRDICQRGTSLTIQCQVDSQVTMMFWYRQQPGQSLTLIATANQGSEATYESGFVIDKFPISRPNLTFSTLTVSNMSPEDSSIYLCSVQAGGRHGNSGTQYFGPGTRLLVL.

J is TRBJ2-7 and V is TRBV5-4, with TRBD1 matching over 11 bases. The germline gives CDR1 SGHNT, CDR2 YYREEE (reference sequence). The CDR3 covers 15 residues. J gave up 8 bases and V 0 bases, and 7 bases lay outside the gene matches. The CDR3 spells CASSLGKDRGLQQYF. As DNA, the CDR3 is TGTGCCAGCAGCTTGGGTAAGGACAGGGGGCTACAGCAGTACTTC.

This clone was detected many times. This chain links TRBV30 with TRBJ2-7; no reliable D call. Germline CDR1 and CDR2: GTSNPN and SVGIG (reference sequence). The CDR3 consists of 18 residues. V lost 2 bases to trimming and J lost 0 bases, with 23 bases between them. The CDR3: CAWSHQKQPNYRSYEQYV. The CDR3 bases are TGTGCCTGGAGTCATCAGAAACAGCCGAACTACCGCTCCTACGAGCAGTACGTC.

This clone was seen a few times. The chain recombines TRBV7-7 with TRBJ2-2, with 12 nucleotides matching TRBD2. Germline trimming cut 5 bases from V and 4 bases from J; bases unmatched to any gene: 5. Germline CDR1 SSHAT, CDR2 FNYEAQ (reference sequence). This CDR3 contains 16 residues. As DNA, the CDR3 is TGTGCCAGCAGCGCGACTAGCGGGGGATTCACCGGGGAGCTGTTTTTT. This codes for CASSATSGGFTGELFF. The whole variable domain, filled in from reference TRBV7-7 and TRBJ2-2, reads GAGVSQSPRYKVTKRGQDVTLRCDPISSHATLYWYQQALGQGPEFLTYFNYEAQPDKSGLPSDRFSAERPEGSISTLTIQRTEQRDSAMYRCASSATSGGFTGELFFGEGSRLTVL.

This clone turned up a few times. V and J are TRBV19 and TRBJ2-1; TRBD2 matches at 9 bases. The germline CDR1 and CDR2 sequences are LNHDA and SQIVND (reference sequence). J gave up 0 bases and V 5 bases, and 8 bases lay outside the gene matches. CDR3 size: 17 residues. The CDR3 here is CASSGLTSGRSYNEQFF. For the CDR3, the DNA is TGTGCCAGTAGTGGACTGACTAGCGGCCGCTCCTACAATGAGCAGTTCTTC.

This clone was seen more than once but under ten times. This chain links TRBV29-1 with TRBJ2-2; 9 nucleotides align to TRBD1. With 7 bases clipped from V and 3 bases from J, the junction kept 3 bases outside the gene matches. The CDR3 runs 13 residues. The germline gives CDR1 SQVTM, CDR2 ANQGSEA. As DNA, the CDR3 is TGCAGCGGAAACAGGGGGCACACCGGGGAGCTGTTTTTT. It codes for CSGNRGHTGELFF.

As regards this clone: Additional DNA sequences in this sample encode the identical CDR3. The chain uses TRBV9 and TRBJ2-3, with unresolved D. The CDR3 length is 12 residues. Looked up from germline, CDR1 is SGDLS and CDR2 is YYNGEE. Between the trimmed V and J ends, which lost 0 bases and 5 bases, there was a span of 4 bases. The CDR3 region has the DNA TGTGCCAGCAGCGTAGCCCTAGATACGCAGTATTTT. Its protein product is CASSVALDTQYF.

The V gene is TRBV6-5, the J gene TRBJ1-2; D may be TRBD1 (6 bases). The germline V gene has CDR1 MNHEY and CDR2 SVGAGI. CDR3 length equals 13 residues. Trimming took 6 bases from V and 4 from J, leaving 12 bases between them. This chain's CDR3 is CASSFGQPYGYTF. The DNA of the CDR3 is TGTGCCAGCAGCTTTGGACAGCCCTATGGCTACACCTTC.

This clone was observed a few times. The chain links TRBV4-3 to TRBJ2-1; D is undetermined. In germline, CDR1 is LGHNA, CDR2 YSLEER. Trimming cost V 0 bases and J 8 bases, with 8 bases left between them. This CDR3 comprises 13 residues. CDR3 loop: CASSQDAAYEQFF. The DNA for the CDR3 is TGCGCCAGCAGCCAAGACGCGGCGTATGAGCAGTTCTTC.

The V call is TRBV4-1, the J call TRBJ2-1; TRBD2 aligns across 12 bases. The CDR3 covers 18 residues. The V segment lost 3 bases and the J segment 3 bases; nucleotides outside the gene matches: 9. Germline CDR1 MGHRA, CDR2 YSYEKL. This CDR3 reads CASSHGRLAGALYNEQFF. CDR3 DNA sequence: TGCGCCAGCAGCCACGGGCGACTAGCGGGGGCTCTCTACAATGAGCAGTTCTTC.

The V and J genes are TRBV11-2 and TRBJ2-2; D not certain. CDR1 SGHAT and CDR2 FQNNGV come from the germline V gene. The CDR3 extends over 12 amino acids. Between the trimmed V and J ends, which lost 5 bases and 7 bases, there was a span of 8 bases. Written as DNA, the CDR3 is TGTGCCAGCAGCCCCCGAGGCGGGGAGCTGTTTTTT. Protein: CASSPRGGELFF.

V is TRBV18 and J is TRBJ2-3; TRBD1 might be the D (5 bases). Germline-derived CDR1 and CDR2 are KGHSH and LQKENI. The CDR3 covers 14 residues. Deletions cut 10 bases from V and 4 bases from J, with 18 bases between. The CDR3 DNA follows: TGTGCCACCCTGGAACCAGGGCCAGCAGATACGCAGTATTTT. As protein: CATLEPGPADTQYF.

This clone was seen a handful of times. The genes are TRBV5-1 and TRBJ1-1; D unclear. The length of the CDR3 is 14 residues. Germline CDR1 is SGHRS and CDR2 is YFSETQ. Deletions cut 0 bases from V and 1 base from J, with 7 bases between. Written as DNA, the CDR3 is TGCGCCAGCAGCTTGGATTGGGGGAACACTGAAGCTTTCTTT. This gives the protein CASSLDWGNTEAFF.